Listed below are T cell receptor beta chains from one sample, sequenced in a study of T-cell memory formation after mild COVID-19. TCRdb redid the calling of the 5' RACE reads with MiXCR, one entry per CDR3 protein. Of nearly 110,000 distinct CDR3 sequences in the sample, approximately 15% were seen once. Sample: PBMCs or a T cell subset sorted from them (not recorded which). All receptors derive from an adult woman who had mild COVID-19 (a few samples of this study predate the infection). Cell type and time point are not known. Both conserved end residues are part of each CDR3.

v_gene	CDR3aa
TRBV9	CASSVAGAYNEQFF
TRBV20-1	CSALLRTGLNTEAFF
TRBV9	CASSVGDAPYEQYF
TRBV7-9	CASSTGTSVYEQYF
TRBV24-1	CATSDFRTGDEQFF
TRBV12-3/TRBV12-4	CASRPGPNTEAFF
TRBV7-9	CASSSPTGPQETQYF
TRBV9	CASSVSGLLGYNEQFF
TRBV15	CATSRDKIRGLSQPQHF
TRBV4-2	CASSQEVAGRREQYF
TRBV29-1	CSVDSQGAGEQYF
TRBV7-9	CASSYGLAGLTGELFF
TRBV5-1	CASSLGTGFLIGSYTF
TRBV4-2	CASSQAGGAADTQYF
TRBV5-1	CASSLKQGVRTEAFF
TRBV7-9	CASSLQGANNEQFF
TRBV4-1	CASSQDGSPGYGYTF
TRBV4-2	CASSPVGVAENTGELFF
TRBV4-3	CASSHLARDVPLNYGYTF
TRBV4-1	CASSPEDGAEQYF
TRBV12-3/TRBV12-4	CASSFGRVYYEQYF
TRBV19	CASTLPRTGGTFEAFF
TRBV4-3	CASSQGGGSNTEAFF
TRBV9	CASSVAGTSHNEQFF
TRBV9	CASSVGSSPGTEAFF
TRBV29-1	CSVPQGGEQFF
TRBV27	CASSRLGGSYNEQFF
TRBV19	CASSTILAGGDTQYF
TRBV10-3	CAIRRDPDGAATDTQYF
TRBV20-1	CSAREVTTSGGWDTQYF
TRBV27	CASSLKENYGYTF
TRBV5-5	CASESDTGDPEAFF
TRBV2	CASDLAGEVDEQFF
TRBV10-3	CAINVTGESNQPQHF
TRBV7-9	CASSPPPGTEETQYF
TRBV11-2	CASSLGPGGETQYF
TRBV18	CASSPGMNTEAFF
TRBV10-3	CAIREGISYEQYF
TRBV12-3/TRBV12-4	CASSLEPGTGDYEQYF
TRBV6-6	CASSSEQGLAGGYEQYF
TRBV15	CATSRPQGAYNEQFF
TRBV27	CASSFGLADSYEQYF
TRBV7-6	CASSLGKGYTEAFF
TRBV7-9	CASNRDRAHEQYF
TRBV7-7	CASRSPGTVYGYTF
TRBV20-1	CSASGDSGANVLTF
TRBV7-9	CASSSSRAWELFF